This TCR beta chain stems from a study of control samples from healthy donors and cancer patients. Profiled with immunoSEQ multiplex PCR; TCRdb holds only in-frame clones, not every one. The data contain over 110,000 clones, roughly 90% of them seen just once; the ten biggest clones take up 11%. CDR3 size: 15 residues. The germline CDR1 and CDR2 sequences are SNHLY and FYNNEI. The junction had 3 bases not matched to a gene; V was cut back by 4 bases and J by 2 bases. Sequenced input: blood. The origin of this receptor is a young man in good health. The chain links TRBV2 to TRBJ2-1, with 9 positions matching TRBD2. CDR3 sequence (DNA): TGTGCCAGCAGTGTTAGCGGGAGTACCTACAATGAGCAGTTCTTC. Translation gives CASSVSGSTYNEQFF.